The clone carrying this TCR beta chain came up many times. This entry comes from a study of T cells after yellow fever vaccination. Across the study: CD3, CD45RA, CCR7 and CD95 were used to sort EM, EMRA, CM and Tscm memory subsets. Fractions low in cell number were prepared with SMART-Seq v4 Ultra Low Input.

Study outcomes and limitations: Some clonotypes, a small share, were shared between CD4 and CD8 compartments.

Template switching by 5'RACE produced TCR cDNA, adding a universal primer site and UMIs. Each CDR3 protein gets one entry after TCRdb re-called the 5' RACE reads with MiXCR. The data hold approximately 34,000 distinct CDR3 sequences, with about 10% observed a single time. Unmatched junction bases numbered 9, after V lost 6 bases and J lost 6 bases. This CDR3 is 14 amino acids long. CDR1 and CDR2 (germline): SGHTA, FQGNSA. The material was PBMCs, either bulk or a sorted T-cell subset (CD4+, CD8+, memory, or dextramer-sorted; not recorded which), obtained more than 14 days after the first yellow fever vaccination. The gene calls are TRBV7-2 and TRBJ2-7; 9 bases are a match to TRBD1. This TCR derives from a man younger than 35 who received the YFV17D yellow fever vaccine. CDR3 region: CASRQGASLGEQYF. DNA of the CDR3: TGTGCCAGCAGACAGGGGGCGAGTTTGGGCGAGCAGTACTTC. Supplemented by reference TRBV7-2 and TRBJ2-7, the full variable domain reads GAGVSQSPSNKVTEKGKDVELRCDPISGHTALYWYRQSLGQGLEFLIYFQGNSAPDKSGLPSDRFSAERTGGSVSTLTIQRTQQEDSAVYLCASRQGASLGEQYFGPGTRLTVT.